This TCR beta chain was retrieved from a study of technical replicates of blood from a few donors. Using immunoSEQ multiplex PCR, the repertoire was profiled, and TCRdb retains in-frame clones only, with some absent. The table lists around 79,000 clones, around 90% of them singletons. Per germline, CDR1 MNHEY and CDR2 SVGAGI. The V and J ends lost 0 bases and 2 bases respectively, with 7 bases between them. This CDR3 has 14 residues. This TCR derives from a human donor in good health. The chain joins TRBV6-5 to TRBJ1-2; D might be TRBD1 (5 bases). The specimen was T cells isolated from PBMCs. CDR3 loop: CASSYSNRNYGYTF. CDR3 in DNA: TGTGCCAGCAGTTACTCGAACAGGAACTATGGCTACACCTTC.